This T cell receptor (beta chain) was sequenced in a study of blood T cell repertoires in COVID-19. Across the study: Sample material is recorded as cDNA or gDNA derived from T cells, B-cell-depleted T cells, or PBMCs.

The repertoire was sequenced with immunoSEQ multiplex PCR; TCRdb's copy has only in-frame clones and lacks some. The sample lists roughly 68,000 clones, about 91% occurring once. This clonotype was obtained from a man aged 35 to 55 with COVID-19, enrolled during active disease. Sample: peripheral blood.

CDR3 amino acids: CASSVRQGSSTEQFF. The CDR3 nucleotides read TGCGCCAGCAGCGTAAGACAGGGTTCGTCCACTGAGCAGTTCTTC. This chain connects TRBV5-1 to TRBJ2-1; TRBD1 matches 7 bases. This CDR3 is 15 amino acids long. J was trimmed by 9 bases and V by 4 bases; bases with no gene match: 13. Germline values: CDR1 SGHRS, CDR2 YFSETQ.